This TCR beta chain was sequenced in a study of blood T cell repertoires in COVID-19. Overall study: There were acute and convalescent COVID-19 samples, and they came from the United States, Italy and Spain.

Assay: immunoSEQ multiplex PCR; the TCRdb copy retains only in-frame clones and omits some. Among approximately 160,000 clones listed, 90% were seen once. This CDR3 is built from 12 residues. Germline values: CDR1 SEHNR, CDR2 FQNEAQ (reference sequence). V was cut by 8 bases and J by 5 bases, with 12 bases left in between. Sequencing used peripheral blood. This receptor was obtained from a man aged 60 to 75 with active or convalescent COVID-19. V gene TRBV7-9 combines with J gene TRBJ1-1; D possibly corresponds to TRBD1 (5 bases). The CDR3 nucleotides are TGTGCCAGCGGGGGGATGGGGACTGAAGCTTTCTTT. This gives the protein CASGGMGTEAFF.